The sample holds many counts of the clone carrying this T cell receptor (beta chain). V was pared by 2 bases and J by 5 bases, with 12 bases between. Per the germline V gene, CDR1 is KGHSH and CDR2 is LQKENI. CDR3 length: 14 residues. The data are from a study of glioma-infiltrating T cells. Using RNA template, CDR3s of TCR alpha and beta were amplified with iRepertoire arm-PCR. In TCRdb, the multiplex PCR reads were re-called with MiXCR into one record per CDR3 protein. Of fewer than 250,000 distinct CDR3 sequences listed, 30% to 40% are singletons. This chain connects TRBV18 to TRBJ1-1; D is unresolved. This TCR came from a human donor with low-grade glioma or glioblastoma, undergoing nonglioma brain surgery, or in good health (not recorded which). Sequenced input: glioma tissue, nonneoplastic brain tissue, or PBMCs (not recorded which). CDR3 DNA: TGTGCCAGCTCACCAGAGGGCGGTATGACTGAAGCTTTCTTT. This sequence encodes CASSPEGGMTEAFF.